This T cell receptor (beta chain) was documented in a study of T cell repertoires in cytomegalovirus infection. V was clipped by 6 bases and J by 5 bases; unmatched bases: 7. The CDR3 consists of 14 residues. Germline V CDR1 and CDR2: SGHVS, FNYEAQ. The table lists this clonotype with many counts. TCRdb re-derived calls from the reads in MiXCR, one entry per CDR3 protein. Seen here are roughly 640,000 distinct CDR3 sequences, 20% to 25% observed once, and the top ten hold 8%. V is TRBV7-6 and J is TRBJ2-5, with TRBD1 matching over 9 bases. The TCR originated in a human donor in good health (CMV status not recorded). Some clones in this sample may be carry-over from other donors' samples. The sample consisted of CD8+ T cells from PBMCs. CDR3 in amino acids: CASRPQGAEETQYF. The CDR3 DNA sequence: TGTGCCAGCAGGCCACAGGGGGCCGAGGAGACCCAGTACTTC.